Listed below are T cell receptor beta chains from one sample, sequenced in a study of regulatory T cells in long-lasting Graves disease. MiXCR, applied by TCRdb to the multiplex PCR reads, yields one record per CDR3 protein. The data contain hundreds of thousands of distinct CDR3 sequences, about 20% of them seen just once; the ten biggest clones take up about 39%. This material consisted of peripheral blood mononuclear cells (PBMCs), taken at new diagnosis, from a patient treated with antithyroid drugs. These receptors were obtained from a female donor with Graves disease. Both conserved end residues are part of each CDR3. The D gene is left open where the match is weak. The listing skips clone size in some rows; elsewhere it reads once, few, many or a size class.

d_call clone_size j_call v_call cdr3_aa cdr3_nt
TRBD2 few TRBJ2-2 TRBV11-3 CASSFWREVYTGELFF TGTGCCAGCAGCTTCTGGCGGGAGGTGTACACCGGGGAGCTGTTTTTT
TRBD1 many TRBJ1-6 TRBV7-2 CASSLRGTGGGNSPLHF TGTGCCAGCAGCTTACGGGGGACAGGGGGAGGTAATTCACCCCTCCACTTT
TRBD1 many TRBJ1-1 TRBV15 CATSRDGTGGMNTEAFF TGTGCCACCAGCAGAGATGGGACAGGGGGGATGAACACTGAAGCTTTCTTT
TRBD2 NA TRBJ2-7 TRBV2 CASSGLAGGDNEQYF TGTGCCAGCTCGGGACTAGCGGGAGGAGATAACGAGCAGTACTTC
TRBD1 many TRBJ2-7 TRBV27 CASRRGQGVYEQYF TGTGCCAGCAGGCGGGGACAGGGTGTCTACGAGCAGTACTTC
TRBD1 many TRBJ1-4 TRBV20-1 CSAREDRAEKLFF TGCAGTGCTAGAGAGGACAGGGCTGAAAAACTGTTTTTT
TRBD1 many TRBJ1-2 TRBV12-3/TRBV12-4 CASSGTGGYRNYGYTF TGTGCCAGCAGTGGGACAGGGGGGTACCGTAACTATGGCTACACCTTC
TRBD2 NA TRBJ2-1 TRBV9 CASSVGGGTNNEQFF TGTGCCAGCAGCGTTGGGGGAGGGACCAACAATGAGCAGTTCTTC
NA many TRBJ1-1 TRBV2 CASKLGSPLTEAFF TGTGCCAGCAAGTTGGGTTCCCCGTTGACTGAAGCTTTCTTT
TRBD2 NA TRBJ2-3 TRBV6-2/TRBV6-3 CASSHSGAADTQYF TGTGCCAGCAGCCATAGCGGGGCGGCCGATACGCAGTATTTT
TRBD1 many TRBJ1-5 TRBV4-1 CASSQTRDRRYQPQHF TGCGCCAGCAGCCAAACCCGGGACAGGCGCTATCAGCCCCAGCATTTT
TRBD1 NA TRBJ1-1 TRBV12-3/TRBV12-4 CASSLALGQGKTEAFF TGTGCCAGCAGTTTAGCGCTGGGACAGGGGAAAACTGAAGCTTTCTTT
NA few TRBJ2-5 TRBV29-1 CSVPGGKTQYF TGCAGCGTCCCAGGCGGGAAGACCCAGTACTTC